Following are 8 T cell receptor beta chains from one sample sequenced in a study of blood T cell repertoires in COVID-19. Only in-frame clones appear in the TCRdb table, and some are missing; sequencing was by immunoSEQ multiplex PCR. The profile shows 230,000 or so clones, roughly 84% of them singletons. Material for sequencing was PBMCs or T cells enriched from blood (not recorded which). The source of these receptors is a man aged 50 to 59 who had recovered from COVID-19.

The chain carries TRBV18 and TRBJ2-7; a weak D match, TRBD2 (6 bases). The V gene's germline CDR1 is KGHSH and CDR2 LQKENI. With 0 bases removed from V and 3 bases from J, the gap between germline ends came to 12 bases. The CDR3 has 15 residues. The CDR3 nucleotides read TGTGCCAGCTCACCACCTTACGGGAGAAGCTACGAGCAGTACTTC. Translating it yields CASSPPYGRSYEQYF. Looking up the rest from reference TRBV18 and TRBJ2-7 gives the full variable domain: NAGVMQNPRHLVRRRGQEARLRCSPMKGHSHVYWYRQLPEEGLKFMVYLQKENIIDESGMPKERFSAEFPKEGPSILRIQQVVRGDSAAYFCASSPPYGRSYEQYFGPGTRLTVT.

Of note for this clone: Within the sample, other DNA sequences also encode this same CDR3. The CDR3 spells CASSSGRLAGHNEQFF. The CDR3 nucleotides read TGTGCCAGCAGCTCCGGCAGGCTAGCGGGCCACAATGAGCAGTTCTTC. The chain carries TRBV27 and TRBJ2-1; 8 nucleotides line up with TRBD2. The germline V gene encodes CDR1 MNHEY and CDR2 SMNVEV (reference sequence). This CDR3 is 16 amino acids long. With V trimmed by 6 bases and J by 5 bases, 12 bases remained unmatched.

The chain combines TRBV9 with TRBJ2-1, with D possibly being TRBD2 (6 bases). V gave up 0 bases and J gave up 2 bases, with 12 bases separating them. The CDR3 has 16 amino acids. CDR1 and CDR2 from the germline V gene are SGDLS and YYNGEE. The CDR3 loop is CASSVGDQRAYNEQFF. As DNA, the CDR3 is TGTGCCAGCAGCGTAGGAGACCAGCGGGCCTACAATGAGCAGTTCTTC.

The chain couples TRBV5-1 to TRBJ2-7; TRBD1 is a possible D gene (6 bases). Trimming shortened V by 8 bases and J by 5 bases, and 23 bases separated the two germline ends. CDR1 and CDR2 (germline): SGHRS, YFSETQ. This CDR3 spans 15 amino acids. Here the CDR3 DNA reads TGCGCCAGGTCGGGGCCCCCCGGCAGGGGCAACGAGCAGTACTTC. Protein product: CARSGPPGRGNEQYF.

The chain recombines TRBV29-1 with TRBJ2-7; 9 nucleotides align to TRBD1. The germline gives CDR1 SQVTM, CDR2 ANQGSEA. CDR3 length: 15 amino acids. With 1 base clipped from V and 1 base from J, the junction kept 5 bases outside the gene matches. As DNA, the CDR3 is TGCAGCGTTGAAGGCTCCGGGACAGGGTCCTACGAGCAGTACTTC. Protein product: CSVEGSGTGSYEQYF.

The chain combines TRBV5-1 with TRBJ1-6, with D possibly TRBD1 on 6 matching bases. The CDR3 totals 14 residues. V shed 2 bases and J shed 10 bases, with 13 bases lying between them. The germline V gene has CDR1 SGHRS and CDR2 YFSETQ. CDR3 amino acids: CASSFAGDWSPLHF. CDR3 bases: TGCGCCAGCAGCTTCGCAGGGGATTGGTCACCCCTCCACTTT.

This clone is a singleton in its sample. The genes are TRBV7-3 and TRBJ2-1, with 9 positions matching TRBD2. The ends lost 5 bases at V and 1 base at J; junction bases unmatched: 6. The CDR3 is 16 amino acids. The germline CDR1 and CDR2 sequences are SGHTA and FQGTGA. The CDR3, as DNA: TGTGCCAGCAGCCTGAGTAGCGGGAGTTCCTACAATGAGCAGTTCTTC. As protein: CASSLSSGSSYNEQFF.

The chain joins TRBV14 to TRBJ1-1; 9 bases align to TRBD1. CDR3 length equals 16 residues. V dropped 2 bases and J dropped 3; count of bases not matched to a gene: 7. CDR1 is SGHDN and CDR2 is FVKESK in the germline V gene. The CDR3 loop is CASSQLLGQGHTEAFF. The CDR3 region has the DNA TGTGCCAGCAGCCAACTTCTCGGACAGGGGCACACTGAAGCTTTCTTT.